These 11 T cell receptor beta chains came from one sample sequenced in a study of blood T cell repertoires in COVID-19. The repertoire was sequenced with immunoSEQ multiplex PCR; TCRdb's copy has only in-frame clones and lacks some. Here the sample spans more than 85,000 clones, less than 85% being singletons. Sequencing was performed on peripheral blood. These receptors were obtained from a man aged 80 or over with acute or convalescent COVID-19.

The rearrangement uses TRBV18 and TRBJ1-5; 9 bases fit TRBD1. J gave up 5 bases and V 3 bases, and 2 bases lay outside the gene matches. The CDR3 runs 14 residues. Looked up from germline, CDR1 is KGHSH and CDR2 is LQKENI. The CDR3 nucleotides are TGTGCCAGCTCACCCACAGGGGGCCATCAGCCCCAGCATTTT. This gives the protein CASSPTGGHQPQHF.

The chain is built from TRBV5-1 and TRBJ2-6; 9 positions match TRBD1. CDR3 length: 17 amino acids. Germline CDR1 and CDR2: SGHRS and YFSETQ. With V trimmed by 4 bases and J by 0 bases, 5 bases remained unmatched. DNA for the CDR3: TGCGCCAGCAGCCGGACAGGGGAGGTCTCTGGGGCCAACGTCCTGACTTTC. The encoded protein is CASSRTGEVSGANVLTF.

With regard to this clone: The sample contains more than one DNA sequence encoding this CDR3. The chain is built from TRBV9 and TRBJ2-5, with a possible D match to TRBD2 (5 bases). This CDR3 is 14 amino acids long. Germline V gives CDR1 SGDLS, CDR2 YYNGEE. Trimming removed 1 base from V and 5 bases from J, with 12 bases in between. The CDR3 here is CASSVSGGRETQYF. The CDR3 DNA reads TGTGCCAGCAGCGTATCGGGCGGGCGGGAGACCCAGTACTTC.

The chain combines TRBV6-5 with TRBJ1-2; weak D call: TRBD1 (5 bases). V was shortened by 2 bases and J by 8 bases, with 15 bases between the two germline ends. CDR3 size: 14 residues. CDR1 is MNHEY and CDR2 is SVGAGI in the germline V gene. Here the CDR3 DNA reads TGTGCCAGCAGTTACACAACAGGCTTCGGGGGCTACACCTTC. It translates to CASSYTTGFGGYTF.

The chain links TRBV9 to TRBJ2-2; 7 bases are shared with TRBD1. CDR1 is SGDLS and CDR2 is YYNGEE in the germline V gene. CDR3 length equals 16 residues. The V segment lost 3 bases and the J segment 1 base; nucleotides outside the gene matches: 6. CDR3 sequence reads: CASSEDRSLNTGELFF. DNA of the CDR3: TGTGCCAGCAGCGAGGACAGGAGTTTGAACACCGGGGAGCTGTTTTTT.

V is TRBV2 and J is TRBJ1-2, with D hard to call. The CDR3 extends over 13 amino acids. V lost 1 base and J 2 bases, leaving 5 bases between the germline ends. Per the germline V gene, CDR1 is SNHLY and CDR2 is FYNNEI. The CDR3 spells CASSEGRNYGYTF. The DNA for the CDR3 is TGTGCCAGCAGTGAAGGGCGGAACTATGGCTACACCTTC.

The V call is TRBV2, the J call TRBJ2-3; no reliable D call. The CDR3 spans 13 residues. Germline V gene sequence: CDR1 SNHLY, CDR2 FYNNEI. V was trimmed by 1 base and J by 2 bases, leaving 4 bases between them. CDR3 loop: CASSEVYTDTQYF. CDR3 nucleotides: TGTGCCAGCAGTGAAGTGTACACAGATACGCAGTATTTT.

This clone came up once. The chain recombines TRBV18 with TRBJ2-4; D ambiguous. This CDR3 is built from 11 residues. Trimming removed 6 bases from V and 4 bases from J, with 4 bases in between. Looked up from germline, CDR1 is KGHSH and CDR2 is LQKENI. CDR3 nucleotides: TGTGCCAGCTCGGAGAAAAACATTCAGTACTTC. Translated: CASSEKNIQYF.

This chain links TRBV25-1 with TRBJ1-3; D gene unclear. The V end was cut by 6 bases, the J end by 2 bases, with 11 bases between. The CDR3 sequence is 14 residues long. Germline V gives CDR1 MGHDK, CDR2 SYGVNS. The chain's CDR3 is CASRERGTGNTIYF. CDR3 nucleotide sequence: TGTGCCAGCAGGGAACGAGGGACTGGAAACACCATATATTTT.

The rearrangement links TRBV9 to TRBJ2-2; TRBD1 agrees at 8 bases. This CDR3 is built from 16 residues. In germline, CDR1 is SGDLS, CDR2 YYNGEE. Unmatched junction bases numbered 10, after V lost 6 bases and J lost 3 bases. The DNA for the CDR3 is TGTGCCAGCACCCTTGGACAGGGACCTTACACCGGGGAGCTGTTTTTT. Protein product: CASTLGQGPYTGELFF.

The J gene is TRBJ2-7, the V gene TRBV6-5, with 7 bases lining up with TRBD1. Germline values: CDR1 MNHEY, CDR2 SVGAGI. V shed 0 bases, J shed 1 base, and the junction held 3 bases outside the gene matches. The length of the CDR3 is 15 residues. For the CDR3, the DNA is TGTGCCAGCAGTTACTCTACAGGGGATTCCTACGAGCAGTACTTC. Translating it yields CASSYSTGDSYEQYF.